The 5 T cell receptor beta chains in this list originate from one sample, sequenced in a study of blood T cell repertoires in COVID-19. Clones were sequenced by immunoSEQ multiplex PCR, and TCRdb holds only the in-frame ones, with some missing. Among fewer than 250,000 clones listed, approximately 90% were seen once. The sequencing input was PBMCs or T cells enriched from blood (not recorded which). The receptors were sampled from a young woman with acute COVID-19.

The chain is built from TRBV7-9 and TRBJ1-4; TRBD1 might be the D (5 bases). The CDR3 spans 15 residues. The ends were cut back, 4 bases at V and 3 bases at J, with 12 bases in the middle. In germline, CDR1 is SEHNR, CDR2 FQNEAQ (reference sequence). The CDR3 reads CASSSQGGANEKLFF. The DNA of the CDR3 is TGTGCCAGCAGCTCCCAGGGCGGAGCTAATGAAAAACTGTTTTTT. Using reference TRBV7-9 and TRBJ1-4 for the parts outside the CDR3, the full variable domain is DTGVSQNPRHKITKRGQNVTFRCDPISEHNRLYWYRQTLGQGPEFLTYFQNEAQLEKSRLLSDRFSAERPKGSFSTLEIQRTEQGDSAMYLCASSSQGGANEKLFFGSGTQLSVL.

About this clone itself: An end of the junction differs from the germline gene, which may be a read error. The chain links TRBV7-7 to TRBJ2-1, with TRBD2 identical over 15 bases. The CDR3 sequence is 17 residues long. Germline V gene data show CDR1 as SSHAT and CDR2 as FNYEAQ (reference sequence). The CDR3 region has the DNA TGTGCTAGCAGCCTTGGACTAGCGGGGGGGCAGGGCAATGAGCAGTTCTTC. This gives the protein CASSLGLAGGQGNEQFF.

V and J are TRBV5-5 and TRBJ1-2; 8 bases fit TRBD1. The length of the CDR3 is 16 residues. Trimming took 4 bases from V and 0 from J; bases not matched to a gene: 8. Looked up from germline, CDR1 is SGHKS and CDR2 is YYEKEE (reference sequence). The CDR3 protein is CASSLTGERTNYGYTF. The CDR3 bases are TGTGCCAGCAGCCTGACAGGGGAGAGGACTAACTATGGCTACACCTTC.

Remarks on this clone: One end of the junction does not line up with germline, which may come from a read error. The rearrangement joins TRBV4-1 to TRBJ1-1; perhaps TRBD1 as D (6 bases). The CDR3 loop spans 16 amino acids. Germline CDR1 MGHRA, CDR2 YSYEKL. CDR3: CASTQDRAGVNTEAFF. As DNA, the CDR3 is TGCGCCAGCACCCAAGACAGAGCAGGGGTGAACACTGAAGCTTTCTTT.

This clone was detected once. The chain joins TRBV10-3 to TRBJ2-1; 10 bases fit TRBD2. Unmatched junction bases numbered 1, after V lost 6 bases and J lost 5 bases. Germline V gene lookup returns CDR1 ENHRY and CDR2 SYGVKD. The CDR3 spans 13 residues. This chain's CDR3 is CAIRTSGDNEQFF. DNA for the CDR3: TGTGCCATCAGAACTAGCGGGGACAATGAGCAGTTCTTC.